The 32 T cell receptor beta chains below all came from one sample that was sequenced in a study of blood T cell repertoires in COVID-19 (TCRdb year 2020). Libraries were made using the immunoSEQ multiplex PCR assay. TCRdb stores this immuneACCESS table with in-frame sequences only. Part of the clones is absent; in the studies checked, under half of the shortfall reflects unresolved V genes, and no reason is known for the rest. This sample lists 200,000 to 300,000 clones; around four fifths were detected once. The ten largest clones take up around 6.5% of the sample. Sequencing input: peripheral blood. The receptors shown here come from a woman aged 60-75 years with active or convalescent COVID-19.

This rearrangement joins TRBV5-1 to TRBJ1-1; TRBD1 matches at 8 bases. Trimming took 4 bases from V and 1 from J; bases not matched to a gene: 6. Per the germline V gene, CDR1 is SGHRS and CDR2 is YFSETQ. The CDR3 is 15 amino acids. The CDR3 sequence is CASSGRQGWNTEAFF. The CDR3 DNA is TGCGCCAGCAGCGGGAGACAGGGGTGGAACACTGAAGCTTTCTTT.

The chain couples TRBV15 to TRBJ1-3, with unresolved D. With 0 bases removed from V and 0 bases from J, the gap between germline ends came to 18 bases. Germline values: CDR1 LNHNV, CDR2 YYDKDF (reference sequence). The CDR3 length is 19 residues. The chain's CDR3 is CATSRDPSLLSLSGNTIYF. CDR3 DNA sequence: TGTGCCACCAGCAGAGACCCGTCCCTCTTATCTCTCTCTGGAAACACCATATATTTT.

The V call is TRBV7-8, the J call TRBJ2-2, with 10 bases lining up with TRBD2. CDR1 is SGHVS and CDR2 is FQNEAQ in the germline V gene. V dropped 3 bases and J dropped 7; count of bases not matched to a gene: 8. CDR3 length: 16 residues. CDR3 loop: CASSFQRGGSIGELFF. The CDR3 DNA reads as TGTGCCAGCAGCTTTCAGCGGGGGGGCTCGATCGGGGAGCTGTTTTTT.

V gene TRBV5-5 combines with J gene TRBJ2-5, with D tentatively TRBD2 (5 bases). With 0 bases removed from V and 5 bases from J, the gap between germline ends came to 14 bases. The CDR3 loop spans 15 amino acids. Germline CDR1 is SGHKS and CDR2 is YYEKEE (reference sequence). The CDR3 protein is CASSLADSFQETQYF. CDR3 nucleotides: TGTGCCAGCAGCTTGGCGGACTCGTTCCAGGAGACCCAGTACTTC.

The gene calls are TRBV15 and TRBJ1-2; D perhaps matches TRBD1 (5 bases). The CDR3 consists of 18 residues. V lost 0 bases and J lost 4, with 21 bases in between. Germline V gene sequence: CDR1 LNHNV, CDR2 YYDKDF (reference sequence). CDR3 residues: CATSREPGLPRPGYGYTF. CDR3 nucleotide sequence: TGTGCCACCAGCAGAGAGCCGGGACTGCCGAGACCGGGCTATGGCTACACCTTC.

This clone was found once. The chain combines TRBV10-2 with TRBJ2-7; no reliable D call. V was trimmed by 8 bases and J by 6 bases, leaving 17 bases between them. This CDR3 is built from 13 residues. Germline assignment: CDR1 WSHSY and CDR2 SAAADI. The chain's CDR3 is CASCLRPDGEQYF. DNA for the CDR3: TGCGCCAGCTGTTTGCGGCCTGATGGCGAGCAGTACTTC.

This rearrangement joins TRBV7-2 to TRBJ1-1; the D gene is possibly TRBD1 (6 bases). In germline, CDR1 is SGHTA, CDR2 FQGNSA. The CDR3 sequence is 13 residues long. Trimming took off 5 bases at V and 11 bases at J, with 18 bases between the two ends. The CDR3 bases are TGTGCCAGCAGCCGACCGGACAGTTGGTTCGCTTTCTTT. Amino acid sequence: CASSRPDSWFAFF. Filled out from reference TRBV7-2 and TRBJ1-1, the complete variable domain reads GAGVSQSPSNKVTEKGKDVELRCDPISGHTALYWYRQSLGQGLEFLIYFQGNSAPDKSGLPSDRFSAERTGGSVSTLTIQRTQQEDSAVYLCASSRPDSWFAFFGQGTRLTVV.

A single count supports this clone. V gene TRBV16 combines with J gene TRBJ2-5; D remains ambiguous. CDR3 length equals 13 residues. Germline V gene data show CDR1 as KGHSY and CDR2 as FQNENV. V lost 0 bases and J lost 3, with 5 bases in between. The DNA of the CDR3 is TGTGCCAGCAGCCAATCGGCAGAAGAGACCCAGTACTTC. Translated, it gives CASSQSAEETQYF.

This clone was seen a handful of times. CDR3 sequence reads: CASSPQGSNQPQHF. The CDR3 DNA reads as TGTGCCAGCAGCCCCCAGGGAAGCAATCAGCCCCAGCATTTT. The rearrangement joins TRBV7-2 to TRBJ1-5, with D perhaps TRBD1 (5 bases). V was trimmed by 5 bases and J by 1 base, leaving 9 bases between them. CDR1 SGHTA and CDR2 FQGNSA come from the germline V gene. This CDR3 spans 14 amino acids.

The chain has TRBV7-2 and TRBJ2-1; TRBD2 aligns across 8 bases. The V gene's germline CDR1 is SGHTA and CDR2 FQGNSA. With 2 bases clipped from V and 4 bases from J, the junction kept 10 bases outside the gene matches. This CDR3 has 17 amino acids. CDR3 in amino acids: CASSLLVGLAGYNEQFF. The CDR3 DNA reads as TGTGCCAGCAGCTTATTAGTTGGTCTAGCGGGTTACAATGAGCAGTTCTTC.

This clone was picked up one time. V is TRBV29-1 and J is TRBJ2-3; 10 bases align to TRBD2. Germline loops: CDR1 SQVTM, CDR2 ANQGSEA. The CDR3 runs to 14 residues. Unmatched junction bases numbered 7, after V lost 4 bases and J lost 6 bases. The CDR3, as DNA: TGCAGCGTTGGCGCTAGCGGGAGAATGGATACGCAGTATTTT. It is translated as CSVGASGRMDTQYF.

This chain joins TRBV4-2 and TRBJ1-1; D may be TRBD1 (6 bases). V was pared by 1 base and J by 1 base, with 10 bases between. The germline V gene encodes CDR1 LGHNA and CDR2 YNFKEQ. CDR3 size: 15 residues. The DNA of the CDR3 is TGTGCCAGCAGCCAAGTAGTGGGACAGAACACTGAAGCTTTCTTT. It yields the protein CASSQVVGQNTEAFF.

The CDR3 sequence: CASSLSSVYNEQFF. The CDR3 bases are TGTGCCAGCAGCCTATCCTCCGTATACAATGAGCAGTTCTTC. The chain has TRBV2 and TRBJ2-1; no reliable D call. The CDR3 runs 14 residues. Germline CDR1 is SNHLY and CDR2 is FYNNEI. Trimming took off 6 bases at V and 4 bases at J, with 13 bases between the two ends.

About this clone: Being one base from a much bigger clone, this may be a read error. This same CDR3 is encoded by further DNA sequences in the sample. The chain links TRBV30 to TRBJ2-7, with D tentatively TRBD2 (6 bases). This CDR3 has 17 amino acids. The germline gives CDR1 GTSNPN, CDR2 SVGIG (reference sequence). The germline V and J ends were trimmed by 2 bases and 0 bases, with 20 bases remaining between them. CDR3: CAWSMGGPIGGSYEQYF. CDR3 nucleotides: TGTGCCTGGAGTATGGGGGGACCCATTGGTGGCTCCTACGAGCAGTACTTC.

The chain joins TRBV2 to TRBJ1-1, with 7 bases lining up with TRBD1. V trimming: 7 bases; J trimming: 2 bases; junction bases outside the gene matches: 7. CDR1 and CDR2 (germline): SNHLY, FYNNEI. The CDR3 is 14 residues long. This CDR3 reads CASIRGPLNTEAFF. In nucleotides, the CDR3 is TGTGCCAGCATAAGGGGGCCTCTAAACACTGAAGCTTTCTTT.

The genes are TRBV6-5 and TRBJ1-1; possible D gene TRBD1, 5 bases. This CDR3 comprises 15 residues. Germline V gene data show CDR1 as MNHEY and CDR2 as SVGAGI. V was trimmed by 6 bases and J by 0 bases, leaving 14 bases between them. Here the CDR3 reads CASRGLWGVNTEAFF. Here the CDR3 DNA reads TGTGCCAGCAGGGGACTGTGGGGGGTGAACACTGAAGCTTTCTTT.

The chain uses TRBV6-5 and TRBJ2-5, with 8 bases fitting TRBD2. With 6 bases clipped from V and 5 bases from J, the junction kept 5 bases outside the gene matches. CDR1 is MNHEY, CDR2 SVGAGI, per germline. CDR3 length: 13 residues. This CDR3 is CASSRGGVETQYF. In nucleotides, the CDR3 is TGTGCCAGCAGCCGGGGGGGGGTGGAGACCCAGTACTTC.

The chain employs TRBV6-5 and TRBJ2-2; 8 bases are shared with TRBD1. Germline loops: CDR1 MNHEY, CDR2 SVGAGI. The CDR3 is 13 residues long. The V segment lost 9 bases and the J segment 6 bases; nucleotides outside the gene matches: 6. DNA for the CDR3: TGTGCCAGTGGACAGGGATACGCCGGGGAGCTGTTTTTT. Its protein is CASGQGYAGELFF.

The chain joins TRBV4-2 to TRBJ2-3; 8 bases are a match to TRBD1. There are 19 residues in the CDR3. V shed 0 bases, J shed 2 bases, and the junction held 13 bases outside the gene matches. CDR1 and CDR2 from the germline V gene are LGHNA and YNFKEQ. This CDR3 reads CASSQDALRRGLNTDTQYF. The CDR3 nucleotides read TGTGCCAGCAGCCAAGATGCCCTCCGCAGGGGGCTAAACACAGATACGCAGTATTTT.

The chain is built from TRBV9 and TRBJ2-6, with D perhaps matching TRBD1 (6 bases). Deletions cut 3 bases from V and 2 bases from J, with 9 bases between. Germline CDR1 SGDLS, CDR2 YYNGEE. This CDR3 comprises 15 residues. The CDR3 region is CASSADRAGANVLTF. The DNA of the CDR3 is TGTGCCAGCAGCGCGGACAGAGCTGGGGCCAACGTCCTGACTTTC. The variable domain in full, completed from reference TRBV9 and TRBJ2-6, reads DSGVTQTPKHLITATGQRVTLRCSPRSGDLSVYWYQQSLDQGLQFLIQYYNGEERAKGNILERFSAQQFPDLHSELNLSSLELGDSALYFCASSADRAGANVLTFGAGSRLTVL.

The chain employs TRBV27 and TRBJ1-3; D is perhaps TRBD1 (5 bases). Germline assignment: CDR1 MNHEY and CDR2 SMNVEV (reference sequence). V lost 2 bases and J lost 1, with 9 bases in between. The CDR3 extends over 15 amino acids. In DNA, the CDR3 is TGTGCCAGCAGTTTAGGCCGACAGTCTGGAAACACCATATATTTT. This codes for CASSLGRQSGNTIYF.

The chain recombines TRBV24-1 with TRBJ2-1, with 8 nucleotides matching TRBD1. The CDR3 consists of 16 residues. V was pared by 3 bases and J by 8 bases, with 11 bases of the junction left unmatched. In germline, CDR1 is KGHDR, CDR2 SFDVKD. The chain's CDR3 is CATSDPRTGGRDEQFF. CDR3 in DNA: TGTGCCACCAGTGATCCCCGTACAGGGGGTAGGGATGAGCAGTTCTTC.

V gene TRBV10-3 combines with J gene TRBJ2-6; D gene ambiguous. The V end was cut by 8 bases, the J end by 0 bases, with 5 bases between. The CDR3 loop spans 13 amino acids. CDR1 is ENHRY and CDR2 is SYGVKD in the germline V gene. DNA of the CDR3: TGTGCCATCCAGCGCTCTGGGGCCAACGTCCTGACTTTC. This translates into CAIQRSGANVLTF.

V is TRBV7-2 and J is TRBJ2-7; 8 nucleotides line up with TRBD1. This CDR3 contains 13 residues. J gave up 4 bases and V 6 bases, and 5 bases lay outside the gene matches. The germline gives CDR1 SGHTA, CDR2 FQGNSA. CDR3 protein: CASSEGTGYEQYV. CDR3 in DNA: TGTGCCAGCAGTGAGGGGACAGGATACGAGCAGTACGTC.

The V call is TRBV5-4, the J call TRBJ2-7; 7 nucleotides align to TRBD2. J was trimmed by 4 bases and V by 4 bases; bases with no gene match: 8. CDR1 is SGHNT and CDR2 is YYREEE in the germline V gene (reference sequence). The length of the CDR3 is 14 residues. CDR3 sequence reads: CASSRDYNLYEQYF. Written as DNA, the CDR3 is TGTGCCAGCAGCAGGGACTACAACTTATACGAGCAGTACTTC.

The chain uses TRBV13 and TRBJ1-3; 9 bases are shared with TRBD1. J gave up 1 base and V 5 bases, and 6 bases lay outside the gene matches. Looked up from germline, CDR1 is PRHDT and CDR2 is FYEKMQ (reference sequence). This CDR3 contains 16 residues. For the CDR3, the DNA is TGTGCCAGCAGCAAGTGGGACAGGGAGTCTGGAAACACCATATATTTT. Translated: CASSKWDRESGNTIYF.

This chain connects TRBV27 to TRBJ2-7, with TRBD2 identical over 14 bases. The germline V gene has CDR1 MNHEY and CDR2 SMNVEV (reference sequence). The CDR3 loop spans 16 amino acids. With 5 bases clipped from V and 2 bases from J, the junction kept 5 bases outside the gene matches. CDR3 bases: TGTGCCAGCAGTAGACTAGCGGGAGGGCTCCCCTACGAGCAGTACTTC. This encodes CASSRLAGGLPYEQYF.

V usage is TRBV4-2 and J usage is TRBJ1-2, with TRBD1 as a possible D gene (5 bases). Trimming took 0 bases from V and 7 from J, leaving 15 bases between them. The CDR3 covers 15 residues. Looked up from germline, CDR1 is LGHNA and CDR2 is YNFKEQ. The CDR3 is CASSQEAGGKPGYTF. DNA for the CDR3: TGTGCCAGCAGCCAAGAGGCGGGGGGGAAACCTGGCTACACCTTC.

This clone occurred once. The J gene is TRBJ1-2, the V gene TRBV28; 10 bases are shared with TRBD1. The CDR3 is 16 amino acids. J gave up 4 bases and V 4 bases, and 9 bases lay outside the gene matches. Per the germline V gene, CDR1 is MDHEN and CDR2 is SYDVKM. CDR3 region: CASSSIGQGVIYGYTF. In DNA form, the CDR3 reads TGTGCCAGCAGTTCAATCGGACAGGGGGTAATCTATGGCTACACCTTC.

The chain combines TRBV5-1 with TRBJ1-1; 10 bases line up with TRBD1. Germline V CDR1 and CDR2: SGHRS, YFSETQ. V shed 0 bases, J shed 0 bases, and the junction held 2 bases outside the gene matches. This CDR3 comprises 16 residues. The CDR3 sequence: CASSLAGQGMNTEAFF. The CDR3 DNA follows: TGCGCCAGCAGCTTGGCGGGACAGGGGATGAACACTGAAGCTTTCTTT.

The chain uses TRBV30 and TRBJ2-7, with 16 nucleotides matching TRBD2. Germline CDR1 and CDR2: GTSNPN and SVGIG (reference sequence). The CDR3 is 15 amino acids. With V trimmed by 3 bases and J by 6 bases, 5 bases remained unmatched. In DNA form, the CDR3 reads TGTGCCTGGAGCGGGACTAGCGGGAGGGCCCGCGAGCAGTACTTC. Its translation is CAWSGTSGRAREQYF. The full variable domain, completed using reference TRBV30 and TRBJ2-7, is SQTIHQWPATLVQPVGSPLSLECTVEGTSNPNLYWYRQAAGRGLQLLFYSVGIGQISSEVPQNLSASRPQDRQFILSSKKLLLSDSGFYLCAWSGTSGRAREQYFGPGTRLTVT.

This chain links TRBV19 with TRBJ1-2, with D uncertain. V dropped 7 bases and J dropped 0 bases, with 12 bases sitting between them. The CDR3 covers 14 residues. The V gene's germline CDR1 is LNHDA and CDR2 SQIVND (reference sequence). CDR3 coding DNA: TGTGCCAGTAATCCGGACTATACTAACTATGGCTACACCTTC. It is translated as CASNPDYTNYGYTF.